These 22 T cell receptor beta chains share one sample of origin, sequenced in a study of T cells in Graves' hyperthyroidism and ophthalmopathy. The investigators amplified TCR beta CDR3 regions from RNA transcripts. Initially, a first-round RT-PCR of the TCR CDR3 employed the HTBI primer set. TCRdb re-called the multiplex PCR reads through MiXCR, storing one row per CDR3 protein. Among a few hundred thousand distinct CDR3 sequences listed, roughly 15% were seen once. Sequences were obtained from blood. These receptors were obtained from a woman in her thirties or forties with Graves' ophthalmopathy.

This clonotype was recorded a few times. The gene calls are TRBV7-2 and TRBJ2-2; unclear D gene. V dropped 4 bases and J dropped 6 bases, with 15 bases sitting between them. This CDR3 is built from 15 residues. The germline CDR1 and CDR2 sequences are SGHTA and FQGNSA. The CDR3 nucleotides are TGTGCCAGCAGCTCAAATGTGGCGGTGGCCGGGGAGCTGTTTTTT. Protein: CASSSNVAVAGELFF.

This clonotype was seen ten or more times. The chain joins TRBV5-1 to TRBJ1-2; D possibly corresponds to TRBD1 (6 bases). V lost 0 bases, J lost 9 bases, and 15 bases lay in between. Germline V gene data show CDR1 as SGHRS and CDR2 as YFSETQ. The length of the CDR3 is 14 residues. For the CDR3, the DNA is TGCGCCAGCAGCTTGGAAAAGACAGGATCTAGCTACACCTTC. It codes for CASSLEKTGSSYTF.

This clonotype has a count of ten or more. This chain uses TRBV28 with TRBJ2-3, with 7 bases aligning to TRBD2. CDR1 is MDHEN, CDR2 SYDVKM, per germline. Unmatched junction bases numbered 9, after V lost 3 bases and J lost 3 bases. The CDR3 runs to 16 residues. This chain's CDR3 is CASSFSGVRNTDTQYF. The CDR3 nucleotides read TGTGCCAGCAGTTTCAGCGGGGTGCGGAATACAGATACGCAGTATTTT. The full variable domain, with the rest looked up from reference TRBV28 and TRBJ2-3, is DVKVTQSSRYLVKRTGEKVFLECVQDMDHENMFWYRQDPGLGLRLIYFSYDVKMKEKGDIPEGYSVSREKKERFSLILESASTNQTSMYLCASSFSGVRNTDTQYFGPGTRLTVL.

This clonotype was observed many times. This chain joins TRBV3-1 and TRBJ2-7, with 11 bases that match TRBD2. This CDR3 has 14 amino acids. Losses at the gene ends were 5 bases for V and 4 bases for J; bases not matched to a gene: 4. The germline gives CDR1 LGHDT, CDR2 YNNKEL (reference sequence). CDR3 in DNA: TGTGCCAGCAGCTTACTAGCGGGGGATTACGAGCAGTACTTC. Its translation: CASSLLAGDYEQYF.

The chain links TRBV19 to TRBJ2-3, with D perhaps TRBD1 (5 bases). The CDR3 is 13 amino acids. V was shortened by 7 bases and J by 6 bases, with 14 bases between the two germline ends. The V gene's germline CDR1 is LNHDA and CDR2 SQIVND (reference sequence). The CDR3 loop reads CASTSRGPDTQYF. Here the CDR3 DNA reads TGTGCCAGTACTTCTAGGGGCCCGGATACGCAGTATTTT.

This clonotype was seen at least ten times. This chain uses TRBV5-1 with TRBJ1-1, with unresolved D. V dropped 5 bases and J dropped 5 bases, with 10 bases sitting between them. Germline loops: CDR1 SGHRS, CDR2 YFSETQ. This CDR3 spans 12 amino acids. The CDR3 DNA sequence: TGCGCCAGCAGATCGGCGGGGACTGAAGCTTTCTTT. This encodes CASRSAGTEAFF.

The genes are TRBV5-4 and TRBJ2-2; 7 nucleotides match TRBD1. The CDR3 loop spans 15 amino acids. Germline CDR1 and CDR2: SGHNT and YYREEE (reference sequence). Trimming at V came to 4 bases and at J to 4 bases, leaving 7 bases not matched to a gene. Here the CDR3 reads CASSRQGMGTGELFF. Here the CDR3 DNA reads TGTGCCAGCAGCCGACAGGGCATGGGCACCGGGGAGCTGTTTTTT.

This clonotype was picked up a small number of times. The V gene is TRBV2, the J gene TRBJ2-1; 7 bases are shared with TRBD1. J gave up 4 bases and V 3 bases, and 9 bases lay outside the gene matches. The V gene's germline CDR1 is SNHLY and CDR2 FYNNEI. This CDR3 region has 16 residues. CDR3 sequence: CASSEGRTGVYNEQFF. As DNA, the CDR3 is TGTGCCAGCAGTGAGGGCAGGACAGGAGTTTACAATGAGCAGTTCTTC. The full variable domain, with the rest looked up from reference TRBV2 and TRBJ2-1, is EPEVTQTPSHQVTQMGQEVILRCVPISNHLYFYWYRQILGQKVEFLVSFYNNEISEKSEIFDDQFSVERPDGSNFTLKIRSTKLEDSAMYFCASSEGRTGVYNEQFFGPGTRLTVL.

This clonotype was recorded at least ten times. The chain combines TRBV12-3 or TRBV12-4 with TRBJ2-1, with 9 bases lining up with TRBD1. V lost 1 base, J lost 9 bases, and 4 bases stayed unmatched. The CDR3 length is 14 residues. The CDR3 region is CASSLVTGGTEQFF. The CDR3 bases are TGTGCCAGCAGTTTAGTAACAGGGGGCACTGAGCAGTTCTTC.

This clonotype was detected ten times or more. CDR3 residues: CASRAPGNTQYF. Written as DNA, the CDR3 is TGTGCCAGCAGGGCTCCCGGGAATACGCAGTATTTT. The genes are TRBV28 and TRBJ2-3; the D gene is possibly TRBD2 (5 bases). V gave up 6 bases and J gave up 7 bases, with 11 bases separating them. The CDR3 runs to 12 residues. Germline V lookup: CDR1 MDHEN, CDR2 SYDVKM.

The CDR3 DNA reads TGTGCCAGCAGTTACGCGCAGGGGACGGTTCCCTCTGGAAACACCATATATTTT. This encodes CASSYAQGTVPSGNTIYF. The genes are TRBV6-5 and TRBJ1-3; possible D gene TRBD1, 6 bases. CDR3 length: 18 amino acids. In germline, CDR1 is MNHEY, CDR2 SVGAGI. The ends were cut back, 2 bases at V and 0 bases at J, with 17 bases in the middle.

As DNA, the CDR3 is TGTGCCAGCAGTTTCGCTAGCGGGGGAACCTACGAGCAGTACTTC. It translates to CASSFASGGTYEQYF. V usage is TRBV27 and J usage is TRBJ2-7, with 10 bases matching TRBD2. The germline V gene has CDR1 MNHEY and CDR2 SMNVEV (reference sequence). The CDR3 length is 15 residues. After removal of 3 bases from V and 2 bases from J, the junction contained 4 bases not matched to a gene.

The rearrangement uses TRBV5-1 and TRBJ2-7; the D gene is possibly TRBD1 (6 bases). The germline gives CDR1 SGHRS, CDR2 YFSETQ. The CDR3 sequence is 14 residues long. V was shortened by 1 base and J by 2 bases, with 10 bases between the two germline ends. DNA for the CDR3: TGCGCCAGCAGCTTGCGGGACATGACCTACGAGCAGTACTTC. Translation gives CASSLRDMTYEQYF.

This chain uses TRBV11-3 with TRBJ2-1; 7 nucleotides match TRBD1. The CDR3 spans 14 residues. Germline assignment: CDR1 SGHNT and CDR2 YENEEA. The trim removed 6 bases at V and 2 bases at J, leaving 4 bases unmatched. The CDR3 region has the DNA TGTGCCAGCAGTGACAGGGCGACCTACAATGAGCAGTTCTTC. Translated: CASSDRATYNEQFF.

This clonotype was counted a few times. This rearrangement joins TRBV7-9 to TRBJ1-4, with a weak D call TRBD1 (5 bases). The CDR3 contains 12 residues. Germline CDR1 SEHNR, CDR2 FQNEAQ (reference sequence). V lost 5 bases and J lost 12, with 13 bases in between. The CDR3 region has the DNA TGTGCCAGCAGCGCCCAGGAAGGGGAACTGTTTTTT. Residues: CASSAQEGELFF.

This clonotype has at least ten counts. J is TRBJ2-2 and V is TRBV6-1; no clear D gene. The V end lost 1 base, the J end lost 4 bases, and 7 bases lay between the germline ends. Looked up from germline, CDR1 is MNHNS and CDR2 is SASEGT. The CDR3 runs 14 residues. The CDR3 DNA sequence: TGTGCCAGCAGTGAAGGGCCAGTCACCGGGGAGCTGTTTTTT. As protein: CASSEGPVTGELFF.

This clonotype has ten or more counts. This chain uses TRBV6-1 with TRBJ2-7; 7 bases are a match to TRBD1. The junction had 8 bases not matched to a gene; V was cut back by 5 bases and J by 1 base. This CDR3 has 15 amino acids. CDR1 is MNHNS and CDR2 is SASEGT in the germline V gene. The CDR3 DNA reads TGTGCCAGCAGTACCCCGACAGGGAGTTCCTACGAGCAGTACTTC. Protein: CASSTPTGSSYEQYF.

At least ten counts were recorded for this clonotype. The chain has TRBV12-3 or TRBV12-4 and TRBJ2-7, with 10 nucleotides matching TRBD2. CDR3 size: 12 residues. The J segment lost 5 bases and the V segment lost 10 bases, leaving 5 bases of the junction unmatched. CDR3 amino acids: CATSSGRDEQYF. DNA for the CDR3: TGTGCCACCTCTAGCGGGAGAGACGAGCAGTACTTC.

This clonotype was seen a handful of times. This chain links TRBV6-1 with TRBJ1-2, with unresolved D. This CDR3 spans 12 amino acids. CDR1 and CDR2 from the germline V gene are MNHNS and SASEGT. V was shortened by 6 bases and J by 8 bases, with 13 bases between the two germline ends. The CDR3 loop reads CASRPDARGYTF. CDR3 DNA sequence: TGTGCCAGCAGACCTGATGCGAGGGGCTACACCTTC.

This clonotype has ten or more counts. V and J are TRBV2 and TRBJ2-3, with 8 bases that match TRBD1. Germline trimming cut 7 bases from V and 0 bases from J; bases unmatched to any gene: 9. CDR3 size: 16 residues. Germline V lookup: CDR1 SNHLY, CDR2 FYNNEI. Here the CDR3 reads CASTGTGRPSTDTQYF. CDR3 nucleotide sequence: TGTGCCAGCACCGGGACAGGAAGGCCTAGCACAGATACGCAGTATTTT.

The chain has TRBV15 and TRBJ1-4; tentative D call: TRBD1 (6 bases). This CDR3 is 14 amino acids long. The V end lost 4 bases, the J end lost 6 bases, and 12 bases lay between the germline ends. Looked up from germline, CDR1 is LNHNV and CDR2 is YYDKDF (reference sequence). The CDR3 DNA sequence: TGTGCCACCAGCAAGGGACACGGAGATGAAAAACTGTTTTTT. Amino acid sequence: CATSKGHGDEKLFF.

This clonotype was seen only a few times. The rearrangement joins TRBV28 to TRBJ2-1; no definite D call. Trimming removed 6 bases from V and 0 bases from J, with 12 bases in between. CDR3 length equals 15 residues. Per the germline V gene, CDR1 is MDHEN and CDR2 is SYDVKM. CDR3: CASSSWASSYNEQFF. DNA of the CDR3: TGTGCCAGCAGCTCGTGGGCCAGCTCCTACAATGAGCAGTTCTTC.